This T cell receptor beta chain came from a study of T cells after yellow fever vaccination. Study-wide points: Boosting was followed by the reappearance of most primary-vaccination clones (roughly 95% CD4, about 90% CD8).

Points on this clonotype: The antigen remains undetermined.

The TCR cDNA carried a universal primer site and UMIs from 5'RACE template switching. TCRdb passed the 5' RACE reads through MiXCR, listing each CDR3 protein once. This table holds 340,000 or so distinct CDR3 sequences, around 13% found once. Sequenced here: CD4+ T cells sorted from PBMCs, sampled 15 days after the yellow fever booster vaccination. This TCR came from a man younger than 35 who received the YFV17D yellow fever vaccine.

The CDR3: CASSPDREATEAFF. The CDR3 bases are TGTGCCAGCTCACCAGACAGGGAGGCCACTGAAGCTTTCTTT. The chain is built from TRBV18 and TRBJ1-1, with TRBD1 matching 7 bases. Germline CDR1 and CDR2: KGHSH and LQKENI. V trimming: 2 bases; J trimming: 4 bases; junction bases outside the gene matches: 4. The CDR3 runs 14 residues. The complete variable domain, with remaining parts taken from reference TRBV18 and TRBJ1-1, reads NAGVMQNPRHLVRRRGQEARLRCSPMKGHSHVYWYRQLPEEGLKFMVYLQKENIIDESGMPKERFSAEFPKEGPSILRIQQVVRGDSAAYFCASSPDREATEAFFGQGTRLTVV.